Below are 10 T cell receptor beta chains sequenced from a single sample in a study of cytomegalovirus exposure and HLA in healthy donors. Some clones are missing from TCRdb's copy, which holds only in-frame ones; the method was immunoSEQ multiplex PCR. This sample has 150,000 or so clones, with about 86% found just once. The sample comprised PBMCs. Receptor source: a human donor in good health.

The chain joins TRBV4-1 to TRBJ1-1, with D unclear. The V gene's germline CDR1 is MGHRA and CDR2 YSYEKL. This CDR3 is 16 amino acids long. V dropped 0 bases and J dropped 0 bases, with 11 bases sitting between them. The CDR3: CASSQESGRLNTEAFF. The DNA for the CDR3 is TGCGCCAGCAGCCAAGAGTCCGGGAGATTGAACACTGAAGCTTTCTTT.

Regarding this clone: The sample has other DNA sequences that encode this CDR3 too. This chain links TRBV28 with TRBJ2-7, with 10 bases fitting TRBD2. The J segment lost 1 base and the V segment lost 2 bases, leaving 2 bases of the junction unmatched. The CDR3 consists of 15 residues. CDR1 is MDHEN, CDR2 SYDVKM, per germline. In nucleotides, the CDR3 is TGTGCCAGCAGTTTAAGGACTAGCGGTTCCTACGAGCAGTACTTC. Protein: CASSLRTSGSYEQYF.

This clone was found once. The CDR3 loop is CASSVTGSTYGYTF. CDR3 coding DNA: TGTGCCAGCAGCGTGACAGGGTCAACTTATGGCTACACCTTC. The chain is built from TRBV11-2 and TRBJ1-2, with 7 bases fitting TRBD1. CDR1 SGHAT and CDR2 FQNNGV come from the germline V gene. The length of the CDR3 is 14 residues. The V and J ends lost 5 bases and 5 bases, in that order; junction bases with no gene match: 8.

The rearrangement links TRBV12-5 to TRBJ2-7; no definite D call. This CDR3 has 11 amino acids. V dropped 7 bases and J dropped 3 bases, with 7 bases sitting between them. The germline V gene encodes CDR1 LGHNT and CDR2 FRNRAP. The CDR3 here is CASAPDYEQYF. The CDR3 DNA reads TGTGCTAGTGCACCAGACTACGAGCAGTACTTC.

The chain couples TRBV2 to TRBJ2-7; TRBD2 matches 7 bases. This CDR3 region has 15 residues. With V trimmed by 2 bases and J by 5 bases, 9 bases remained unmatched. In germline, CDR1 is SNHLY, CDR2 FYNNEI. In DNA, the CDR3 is TGTGCCAGCAGTGAACTTTGGACTAGGATCCACGAGCAGTACTTC. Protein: CASSELWTRIHEQYF.

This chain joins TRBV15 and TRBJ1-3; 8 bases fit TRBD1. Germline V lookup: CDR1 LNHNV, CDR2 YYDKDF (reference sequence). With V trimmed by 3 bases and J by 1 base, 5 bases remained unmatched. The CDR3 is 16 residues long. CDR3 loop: CATSRAGGASGNTIYF. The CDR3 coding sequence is TGTGCCACCAGCAGGGCAGGGGGCGCGTCTGGAAACACCATATATTTT.

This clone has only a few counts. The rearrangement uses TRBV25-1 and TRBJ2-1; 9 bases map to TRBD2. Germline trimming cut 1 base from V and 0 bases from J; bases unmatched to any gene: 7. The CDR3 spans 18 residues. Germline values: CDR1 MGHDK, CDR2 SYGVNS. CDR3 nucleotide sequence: TGTGCCAGCAGTGAATCCGGGGGTAGCGGGAGCTCCTACAATGAGCAGTTCTTC. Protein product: CASSESGGSGSSYNEQFF.

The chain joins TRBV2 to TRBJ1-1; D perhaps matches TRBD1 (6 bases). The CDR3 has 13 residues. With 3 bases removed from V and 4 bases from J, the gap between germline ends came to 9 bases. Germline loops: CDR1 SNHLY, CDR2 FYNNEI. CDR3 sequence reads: CASSDRGVTEAFF. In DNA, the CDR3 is TGTGCCAGCAGTGACAGGGGAGTCACTGAAGCTTTCTTT.

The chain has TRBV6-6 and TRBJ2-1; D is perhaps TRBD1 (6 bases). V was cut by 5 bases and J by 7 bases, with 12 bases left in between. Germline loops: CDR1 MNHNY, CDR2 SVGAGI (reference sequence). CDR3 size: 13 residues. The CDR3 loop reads CASSQPGENEQFF. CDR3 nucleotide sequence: TGTGCCAGCAGTCAACCAGGGGAAAATGAGCAGTTCTTC.

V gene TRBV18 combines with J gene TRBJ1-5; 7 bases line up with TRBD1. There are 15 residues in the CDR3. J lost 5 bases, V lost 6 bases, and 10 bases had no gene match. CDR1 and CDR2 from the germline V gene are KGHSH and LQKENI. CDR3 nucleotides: TGTGCCAGCTCTCTATCAGACAGGGACTATCAGCCCCAGCATTTT. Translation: CASSLSDRDYQPQHF.